The sample holds a few counts of the clone carrying this T cell receptor (beta chain). This record belongs to a study of T cell changes during pregnancy in multiple sclerosis. TCRdb's table, derived via immunoSEQ multiplex PCR, lists solely in-frame clones and lacks some. The profile shows approximately 90,000 clones, 91% of them singletons. This receptor was identified in a female donor in good health, enrolled as a control in a pregnancy study. The source material was peripheral blood, sampled after pregnancy.

The CDR3 spells CASSSGQGSTEAFF. The CDR3 DNA sequence: TGTGCCAGCAGCTCCGGACAGGGGTCCACTGAAGCTTTCTTT. V is TRBV5-8 and J is TRBJ1-1; 9 bases fit TRBD1. The V segment lost 3 bases and the J segment 4 bases; nucleotides outside the gene matches: 4. The CDR3 is 14 residues long. Germline loops: CDR1 SGHTS, CDR2 YDEGEE.